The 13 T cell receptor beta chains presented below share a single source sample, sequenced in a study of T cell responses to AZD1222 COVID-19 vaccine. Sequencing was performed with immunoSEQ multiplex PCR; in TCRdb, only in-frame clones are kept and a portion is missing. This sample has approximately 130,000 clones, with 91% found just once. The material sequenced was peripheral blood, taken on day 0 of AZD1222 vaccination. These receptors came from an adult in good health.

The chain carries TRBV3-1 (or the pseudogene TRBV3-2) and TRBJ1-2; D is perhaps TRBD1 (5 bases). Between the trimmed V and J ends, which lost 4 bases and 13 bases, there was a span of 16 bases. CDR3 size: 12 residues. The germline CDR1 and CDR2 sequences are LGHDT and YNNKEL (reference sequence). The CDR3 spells CASSPQGGPGTF. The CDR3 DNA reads TGTGCCAGCAGCCCTCAGGGAGGCCCGGGCACCTTC.

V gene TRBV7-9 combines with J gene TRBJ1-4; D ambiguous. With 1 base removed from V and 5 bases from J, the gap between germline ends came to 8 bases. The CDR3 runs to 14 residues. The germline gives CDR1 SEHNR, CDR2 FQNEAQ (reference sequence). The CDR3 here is CASSLDGGNEKLFF. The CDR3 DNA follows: TGTGCCAGCAGCTTAGATGGAGGGAATGAAAAACTGTTTTTT.

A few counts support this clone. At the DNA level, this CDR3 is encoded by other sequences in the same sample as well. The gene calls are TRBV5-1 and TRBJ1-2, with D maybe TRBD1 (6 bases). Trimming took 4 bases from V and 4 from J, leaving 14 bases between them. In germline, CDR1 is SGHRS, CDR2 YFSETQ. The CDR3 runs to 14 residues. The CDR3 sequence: CASSLGQGGYGYTF. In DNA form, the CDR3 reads TGCGCCAGCAGCCTTGGCCAAGGGGGCTATGGCTACACCTTC.

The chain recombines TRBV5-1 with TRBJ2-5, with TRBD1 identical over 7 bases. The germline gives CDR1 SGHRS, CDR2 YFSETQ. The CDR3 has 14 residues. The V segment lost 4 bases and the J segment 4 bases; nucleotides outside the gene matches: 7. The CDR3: CASSDGDRVETQYF. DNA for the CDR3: TGCGCCAGCAGCGATGGAGACAGGGTAGAGACCCAGTACTTC.

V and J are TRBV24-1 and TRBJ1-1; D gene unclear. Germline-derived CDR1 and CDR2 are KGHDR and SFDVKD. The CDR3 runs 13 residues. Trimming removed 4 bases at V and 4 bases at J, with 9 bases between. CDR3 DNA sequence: TGTGCCACCAGTGAGCGGCGGGTCACTGAAGCTTTCTTT. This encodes CATSERRVTEAFF.

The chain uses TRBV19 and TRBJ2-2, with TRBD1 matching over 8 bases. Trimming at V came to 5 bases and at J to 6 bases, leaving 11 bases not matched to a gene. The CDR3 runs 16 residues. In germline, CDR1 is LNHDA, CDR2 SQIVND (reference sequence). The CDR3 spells CASSGRTGKGAGELFF. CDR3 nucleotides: TGTGCCAGTAGTGGGCGGACAGGGAAGGGGGCCGGGGAGCTGTTTTTT.

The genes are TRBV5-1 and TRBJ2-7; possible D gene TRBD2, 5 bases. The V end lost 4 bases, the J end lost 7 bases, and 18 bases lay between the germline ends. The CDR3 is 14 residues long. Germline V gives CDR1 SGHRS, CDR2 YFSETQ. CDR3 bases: TGCGCCAGCAGCCGGGGATCTTTATCGGGGGAGCAGTACTTC. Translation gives CASSRGSLSGEQYF.

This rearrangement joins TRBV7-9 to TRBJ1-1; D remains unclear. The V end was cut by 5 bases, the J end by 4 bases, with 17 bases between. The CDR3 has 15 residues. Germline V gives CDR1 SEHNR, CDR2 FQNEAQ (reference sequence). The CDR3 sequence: CASSPPAEGSTEAFF. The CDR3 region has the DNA TGTGCCAGCAGCCCCCCGGCGGAGGGTTCCACTGAAGCTTTCTTT.

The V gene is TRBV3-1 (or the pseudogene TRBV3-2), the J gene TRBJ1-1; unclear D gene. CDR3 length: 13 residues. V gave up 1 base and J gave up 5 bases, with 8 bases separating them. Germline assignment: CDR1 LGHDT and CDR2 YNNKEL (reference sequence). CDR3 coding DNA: TGTGCCAGCAGCCAAGGATTCGGTACTGAAGCTTTCTTT. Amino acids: CASSQGFGTEAFF.

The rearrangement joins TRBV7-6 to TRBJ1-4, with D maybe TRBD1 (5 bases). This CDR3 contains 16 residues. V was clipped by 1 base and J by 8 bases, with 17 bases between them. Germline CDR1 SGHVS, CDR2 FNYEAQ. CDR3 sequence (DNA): TGTGCCAGCAGCTTAGGCCACCAGGGTGCGAACGAAAAACTGTTTTTT. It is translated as CASSLGHQGANEKLFF. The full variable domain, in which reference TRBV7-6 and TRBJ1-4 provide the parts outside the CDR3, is GAGVSQSPRYKVTKRGQDVALRCDPISGHVSLYWYRQALGQGPEFLTYFNYEAQQDKSGLPNDRFSAERPEGSISTLTIQRTEQRDSAMYRCASSLGHQGANEKLFFGSGTQLSVL.

The CDR3 nucleotides read TGTGCCAGCAGCTTAGATCAGGACAGGGTCTACGAGCAGTACTTC. It translates to CASSLDQDRVYEQYF. This chain uses TRBV11-2 with TRBJ2-7; 8 nucleotides match TRBD1. Germline-derived CDR1 and CDR2 are SGHAT and FQNNGV. This CDR3 is built from 15 residues. With 0 bases clipped from V and 3 bases from J, the junction kept 4 bases outside the gene matches.

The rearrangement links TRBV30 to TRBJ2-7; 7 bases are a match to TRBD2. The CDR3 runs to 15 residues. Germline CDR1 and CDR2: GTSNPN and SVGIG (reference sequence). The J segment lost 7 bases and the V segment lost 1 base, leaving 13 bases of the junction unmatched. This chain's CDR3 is CAWSAPTGTTGEQYF. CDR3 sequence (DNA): TGTGCCTGGAGTGCCCCCACGGGGACTACAGGAGAGCAGTACTTC.

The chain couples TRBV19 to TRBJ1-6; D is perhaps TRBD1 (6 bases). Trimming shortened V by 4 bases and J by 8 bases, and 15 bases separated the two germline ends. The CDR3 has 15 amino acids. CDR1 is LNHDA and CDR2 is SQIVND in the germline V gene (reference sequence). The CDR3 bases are TGTGCCAGTAGTACGTCCGGGACAAATCATTCACCCCTCCACTTT. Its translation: CASSTSGTNHSPLHF.